This T cell receptor (beta chain) derives from a study of T cells in localized non-small cell lung cancer. This clone showed up just once. V gave up 9 bases and J gave up 8 bases, with 11 bases separating them. Germline CDR1 and CDR2: MNHEY and SVGAGI. The CDR3 consists of 11 residues. Clones were read by immunoSEQ multiplex PCR, and TCRdb kept only the in-frame ones, dropping some. The repertoire holds about 33,000 clones, with roughly 87% as singletons. The rearrangement joins TRBV6-5 to TRBJ1-3; D is ambiguous. This TCR derives from a man between 40 and 69 years old with stage III lung adenocarcinoma. The source was peripheral blood mononuclear cells, collected before any cancer treatment. CDR3 region: CASQRADTIYF. In nucleotides, the CDR3 is TGTGCCAGTCAAAGGGCGGACACCATATATTTT.